The clone carrying this TCR beta chain was picked up many times. The antigen remains unidentified. The sample belongs to a study of regulatory T cells in long-lasting Graves disease. Arm-PCR of CDR3 regions and iRepertoire HTBI primers were the basis on which TCR beta libraries were built. TCRdb re-called the multiplex PCR reads with MiXCR, one entry per CDR3 protein. The sample yields some 250,000 distinct CDR3 sequences, approximately 18% seen once. Regarding the study as a whole: Examination was confined to peripheral blood, excluding thyroid tissue.

The time point: newly diagnosed GD, antithyroid drugs for less than 3 months. Construction of the TCR library relied on RNA isolated from PBMCs. V dropped 0 bases and J dropped 7 bases, with 6 bases sitting between them. The CDR3 length is 11 residues. The germline gives CDR1 DFQATT, CDR2 SNEGSKA (reference sequence). The sample was also linked to a second study, of T cells in Graves' hyperthyroidism and ophthalmopathy. Turning to that study: Those with hyperthyroidism were 18 to 65 years old, newly diagnosed, and ill for under 2 months. Using the HTBI primer set, a first-round RT-PCR was run on the TCR CDR3. Most clonotypes expanded in the thyroid (above 0.001) were also present in blood.

This receptor was obtained from a woman aged 25-40 years with Graves disease. The sample here was peripheral blood mononuclear cells (PBMCs), taken at new diagnosis, from a patient treated with antithyroid drugs. This sequence joins TRBV20-1 and TRBJ1-2, with D uncertain. The CDR3 region is CSARDPGGYTF. In DNA, the CDR3 is TGCAGTGCTAGAGACCCCGGTGGCTACACCTTC.